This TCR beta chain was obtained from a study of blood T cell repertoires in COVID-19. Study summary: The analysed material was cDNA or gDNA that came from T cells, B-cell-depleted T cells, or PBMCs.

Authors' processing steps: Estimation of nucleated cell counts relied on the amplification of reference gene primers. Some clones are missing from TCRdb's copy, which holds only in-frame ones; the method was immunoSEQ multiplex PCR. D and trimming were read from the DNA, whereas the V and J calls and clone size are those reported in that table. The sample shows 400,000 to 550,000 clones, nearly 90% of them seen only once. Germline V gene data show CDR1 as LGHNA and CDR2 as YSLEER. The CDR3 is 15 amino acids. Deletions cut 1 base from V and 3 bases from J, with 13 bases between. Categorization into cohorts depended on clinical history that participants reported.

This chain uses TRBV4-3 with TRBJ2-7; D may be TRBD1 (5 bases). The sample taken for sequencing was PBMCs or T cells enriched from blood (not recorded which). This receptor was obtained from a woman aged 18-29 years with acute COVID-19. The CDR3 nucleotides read TGCGCCAGCAGCCAAGGGACATCCCCAGGCTACGAGCAGTACTTC. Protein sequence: CASSQGTSPGYEQYF.